This T cell receptor (beta chain) originates from a study of blood T cell repertoires in COVID-19. With 3 bases clipped from V and 0 bases from J, the junction kept 10 bases outside the gene matches. This CDR3 has 19 residues. CDR1 is MGHRA and CDR2 is YSYEKL in the germline V gene. Sequencing was performed with immunoSEQ multiplex PCR; in TCRdb, only in-frame clones are kept and a portion is missing. The table includes 150,000 to 200,000 clones, approximately 88% detected once. The sequencing input was PBMCs or T cells enriched from blood (not recorded which). V gene TRBV4-1 combines with J gene TRBJ1-4; 10 bases agree with TRBD1. The source is a woman aged 60-75 years who had recovered from COVID-19. The CDR3 sequence: CASSQTPGQGLATNEKLFF. CDR3 DNA sequence: TGCGCCAGCAGCCAGACACCGGGACAGGGGCTTGCAACTAATGAAAAACTGTTTTTT.